The TCR beta chain described here comes from a study of siplizumab effects on memory and regulatory T cells. At the level of the study: In pairs, mixed lymphocyte reactions were done either with siplizumab at 0.9 to 1 ug/mL or without any drug present.

The length of the CDR3 is 15 residues. Per germline, CDR1 SNHLY and CDR2 FYNNEI. The ends were cut back, 3 bases at V and 4 bases at J, with 15 bases in the middle. Using immunoSEQ multiplex PCR, the repertoire was profiled, and TCRdb retains in-frame clones only, with some absent. The sample yields more than 5,500 clones, around 34% seen once. About this clone: Its antigen remains unknown.

An approximately six-day coculture at 37°C was performed with the mixed lymphocyte reaction cells. Labelling reagents were assigned as CFSE for responder PBMCs and Violet Dye for stimulator PBMCs, which were mixed 1:1. The chain carries TRBV2 and TRBJ1-2; perhaps TRBD1 as D (6 bases). The sample taken for sequencing was CFSE-low (dividing) CD8+ T cells sorted from an allogeneic mixed lymphocyte reaction. This sequence originates from a human donor in good health; the cells came from an allogeneic mixed lymphocyte reaction. DNA for the CDR3: TGTGCCAGCAGTGAGGGGGCCAGGGTTAGCTATGGCTACACCTTC. Translation gives CASSEGARVSYGYTF.